Listed below are T cell receptor beta chains from one sample, sequenced in a study of T cells after yellow fever vaccination. TCRdb re-derived calls from the 5' RACE reads in MiXCR, one entry per CDR3 protein. The sample includes a few hundred thousand distinct CDR3 sequences, about 19% seen only once; the top ten take about 18%. The sequenced sample was PBMCs, obtained before the yellow fever booster vaccination. Receptors originate from a man aged 18 to 29 who received the YFV17D yellow fever vaccine. Both conserved end residues are part of each CDR3. Each record gives: J gene, D gene, V gene, clone size, CDR3 protein, CDR3 DNA. The D gene is left open where the match is weak. Only some rows state a clone size, as once, few, many or a class for expanded clones.

TRBJ2-4,TRBD2,TRBV6-5,.,CASSRFSPRKGGGNIQYF,TGTGCCAGCAGCCGATTTTCGCCCCGGAAAGGCGGGGGGAACATTCAGTACTTC
TRBJ1-2,.,TRBV4-3,few,CASSHPGRGYTF,TGCGCCAGCAGCCATCCAGGTCGGGGCTACACCTTC
TRBJ1-2,.,TRBV18,few,CASSPEGFKGYTF,TGTGCCAGCTCCCCTGAGGGGTTTAAGGGCTACACCTTC
TRBJ1-2,.,TRBV5-1,.,CASSLAYTGYGYTF,TGCGCCAGCAGCCTCGCCTACACGGGCTATGGCTACACCTTC
TRBJ1-2,.,TRBV10-3,.,CANREGNYGYTF,TGTGCCAACAGGGAGGGCAACTATGGCTACACCTTC
TRBJ2-3,.,TRBV12-3/TRBV12-4,few,CASSPAGHRTDTQYF,TGTGCCAGCAGTCCGGCGGGGCATAGAACAGATACGCAGTATTTT
TRBJ1-2,.,TRBV7-9,few,CASSLVPGSAGYTF,TGTGCCAGCAGCTTAGTTCCTGGGTCTGCTGGCTACACCTTC
TRBJ2-3,TRBD2,TRBV12-3/TRBV12-4,few,CASSLEVWTSGVADTQYF,TGTGCCAGCAGTTTAGAAGTATGGACTAGCGGGGTGGCAGATACGCAGTATTTT
TRBJ2-3,TRBD1,TRBV7-2,.,CASSPWTGTISTDTQYF,TGTGCCAGCAGCCCATGGACAGGGACGATAAGCACAGATACGCAGTATTTT
TRBJ2-3,.,TRBV12-3/TRBV12-4,.,CASSTRSGTDSPDTQYF,TGTGCCAGCAGCACCCGGTCGGGGACGGACTCCCCAGATACGCAGTATTTT
TRBJ2-3,.,TRBV7-8,.,CASSFTRFPGTDTQYF,TGTGCCAGCAGTTTCACCCGGTTCCCGGGGACAGATACGCAGTATTTT
TRBJ1-2,TRBD1,TRBV9,few,CASSVITGGDGYTF,TGTGCCAGCAGCGTCATAACAGGGGGCGATGGCTACACCTTC
TRBJ1-2,TRBD1,TRBV29-1,.,CSVGQGLPSSNYGYTF,TGCAGCGTCGGACAGGGCCTACCTAGTTCTAACTATGGCTACACCTTC
TRBJ2-1,TRBD2,TRBV20-1,.,CSARASGGASYTEQFF,TGCAGTGCTAGGGCTAGCGGGGGGGCATCCTACACTGAGCAGTTCTTC
TRBJ2-1,TRBD2,TRBV20-1,few,CSARAAGTNYNEQFF,TGCAGTGCTAGAGCCGCCGGGACTAACTACAATGAGCAGTTCTTC
TRBJ2-1,.,TRBV3-1,few,CASSQDWSNEQFF,TGTGCCAGCAGCCAAGATTGGAGCAATGAGCAGTTCTTC
TRBJ2-7,.,TRBV7-9,few,CASSFIGAPYEQYF,TGTGCCAGCAGCTTCATCGGGGCCCCCTACGAGCAGTACTTC
TRBJ2-5,.,TRBV18,.,CASSPPAVETQYF,TGTGCCAGCTCACCACCGGCTGTCGAGACCCAGTACTTC
TRBJ2-1,.,TRBV7-8,.,CASSLGRSGNEQFF,TGTGCCAGCAGCTTAGGACGGAGTGGCAATGAGCAGTTCTTC
TRBJ2-7,.,TRBV6-1,few,CASAIQSYEQYF,TGTGCCAGCGCTATACAGTCCTACGAGCAGTACTTC
TRBJ2-7,.,TRBV27,.,CASSPGNRVHEQYF,TGTGCCAGCAGTCCTGGGAACAGGGTCCACGAGCAGTACTTC
TRBJ2-3,.,TRBV6-5,.,CASSKRSIDTQYF,TGTGCCAGCAGTAAGCGGTCCATCGATACGCAGTATTTT